The sequence of this TCR beta chain was determined in a study of blood T cell repertoires in COVID-19. In the original workflow: Reference gene primer amplification yielded estimated nucleated cell counts. Sequencing used immunoSEQ multiplex PCR; TCRdb keeps in-frame clones, though not all of them. V and J calls and clone size follow that table, whereas D and trimming were derived from the DNA. The sample has over 200,000 clones; about 85% are singletons. Recovered Cohort 3 donors showed two negative PCRs, clearance, or symptom resolution. The V gene lost 6 bases and the J gene lost 6 bases, with 18 bases spanning the gap. The CDR3 contains 14 residues. Germline values: CDR1 SEHNR, CDR2 FQNEAQ (reference sequence).

The V call is TRBV7-9, the J call TRBJ2-7; D ambiguous. Sequences were obtained from PBMCs or T cells enriched from blood (not recorded which). This receptor was taken from a man younger than 40 who had recovered from COVID-19. The CDR3: CASSLGFAQGEQYF. In DNA, the CDR3 is TGTGCCAGCAGTCTCGGGTTTGCCCAAGGCGAGCAGTACTTC.